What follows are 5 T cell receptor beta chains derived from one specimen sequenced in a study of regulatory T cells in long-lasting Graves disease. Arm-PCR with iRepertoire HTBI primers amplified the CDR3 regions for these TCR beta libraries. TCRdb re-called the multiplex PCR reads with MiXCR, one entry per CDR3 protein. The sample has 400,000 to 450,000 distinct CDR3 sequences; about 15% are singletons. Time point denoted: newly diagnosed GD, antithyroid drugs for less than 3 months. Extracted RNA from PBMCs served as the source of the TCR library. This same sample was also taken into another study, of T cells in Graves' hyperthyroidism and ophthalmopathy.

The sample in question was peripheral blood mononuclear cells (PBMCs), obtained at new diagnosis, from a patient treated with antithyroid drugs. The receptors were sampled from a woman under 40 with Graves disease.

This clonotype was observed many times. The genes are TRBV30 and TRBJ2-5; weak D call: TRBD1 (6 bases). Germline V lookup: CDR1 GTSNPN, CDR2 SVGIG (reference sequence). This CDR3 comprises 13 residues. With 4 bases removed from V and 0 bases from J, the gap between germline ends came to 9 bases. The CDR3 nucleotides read TGTGCCTGGACGACAGGCTACCAAGAGACCCAGTACTTC. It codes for CAWTTGYQETQYF.

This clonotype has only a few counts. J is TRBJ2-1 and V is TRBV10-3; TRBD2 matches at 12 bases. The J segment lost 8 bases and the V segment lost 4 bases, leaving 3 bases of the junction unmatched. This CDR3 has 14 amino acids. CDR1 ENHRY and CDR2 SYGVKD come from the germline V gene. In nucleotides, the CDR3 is TGTGCCATCAGTGGACTAGCGGGAGTAGATGAGCAGTTCTTC. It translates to CAISGLAGVDEQFF.

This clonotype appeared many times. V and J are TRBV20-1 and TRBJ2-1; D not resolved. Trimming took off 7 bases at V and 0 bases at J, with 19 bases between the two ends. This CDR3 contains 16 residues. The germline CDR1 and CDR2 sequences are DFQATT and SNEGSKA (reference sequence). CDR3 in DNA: TGCAGTGTCCCACGCAGTCGCAGGAGCTCCTACAATGAGCAGTTCTTC. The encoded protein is CSVPRSRRSSYNEQFF.

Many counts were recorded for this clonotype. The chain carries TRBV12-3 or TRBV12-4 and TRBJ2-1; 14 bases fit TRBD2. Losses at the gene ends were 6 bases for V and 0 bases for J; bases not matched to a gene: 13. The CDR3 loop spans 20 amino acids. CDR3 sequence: CASSPIPGLAGGRSYNEQFF. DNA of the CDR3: TGTGCCAGCAGCCCCATCCCTGGACTAGCGGGAGGTCGCTCCTACAATGAGCAGTTCTTC.

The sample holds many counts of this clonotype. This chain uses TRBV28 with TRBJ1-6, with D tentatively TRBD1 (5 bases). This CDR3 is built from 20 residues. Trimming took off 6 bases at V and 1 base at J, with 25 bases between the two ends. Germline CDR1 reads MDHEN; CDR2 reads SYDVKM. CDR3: CASSHFARQYPRSYNSPLHF. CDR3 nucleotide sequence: TGTGCCAGCAGCCATTTTGCCCGACAGTATCCTAGATCCTATAATTCACCCCTCCACTTT.